The source of this T cell receptor (beta chain) is a study of vaccination effects on CD4 cells after COVID-19. Overall study context: Researchers obtained post-vaccine samples at a median of 72 days past the second dose.

V was shortened by 9 bases and J by 1 base, with 12 bases between the two germline ends. This CDR3 contains 13 residues. For this clone: Its antigen is as yet unknown.

Around day 10 of culture, CD4+ T cells were separated out. Participants received two doses of either the BNT162b2 or mRNA-1273 vaccine. The method was immunoSEQ multiplex PCR; TCRdb's version includes in-frame clones alone and lacks a portion of them. The sample shows about 45,000 clones, 72% of them seen only once. V and J are TRBV23-1 and TRBJ1-1; D not certain. TRBV23-1 is an open reading frame, and its role is uncertain. This TCR was sampled from a human donor who received a COVID-19 vaccine. The specimen was CD4+ T cells from PBMCs cultured without peptide, collected after COVID-19 vaccination. The DNA for the CDR3 is TGCGCCAGAGCACCGGAGGAGAACACTGAAGCTTTCTTT. It is translated as CARAPEENTEAFF.